These 27 T cell receptor beta chains were all obtained from the same sample, sequenced in a study of blood T cell repertoires in COVID-19. TCRdb keeps only in-frame clones here, not all; method: immunoSEQ multiplex PCR. Here the sample spans 150,000 or so clones, roughly 91% being singletons. Specimen: peripheral blood. The receptor set was obtained from a man aged 18 to 30 with acute or convalescent COVID-19.

The rearrangement joins TRBV6-6 to TRBJ2-2; TRBD1 agrees at 12 bases. V lost 5 bases, J lost 7 bases, and 11 bases stayed unmatched. This CDR3 spans 17 amino acids. The germline gives CDR1 MNHNY, CDR2 SVGAGI (reference sequence). CDR3: CASSLYGTGGSIGELFF. As DNA, the CDR3 is TGTGCCAGCAGTCTCTACGGGACAGGGGGCTCTATCGGGGAGCTGTTTTTT.

The chain joins TRBV18 to TRBJ2-1, with TRBD1 identical over 7 bases. From germline, CDR1 is KGHSH and CDR2 LQKENI. J lost 4 bases, V lost 1 base, and 10 bases had no gene match. The CDR3 length is 17 residues. In nucleotides, the CDR3 is TGTGCCAGCTCACCACGGACAGGTCACGTACCTTACAATGAGCAGTTCTTC. Residues: CASSPRTGHVPYNEQFF.

The chain carries TRBV3-1 (or the pseudogene TRBV3-2) and TRBJ1-2; D call uncertain. Trimming removed 0 bases at V and 3 bases at J, with 11 bases between. Germline values: CDR1 LGHDT, CDR2 YNNKEL (reference sequence). The CDR3 runs 15 residues. CDR3 residues: CASSQDPYPDYGYTF. The CDR3, as DNA: TGTGCCAGCAGCCAAGATCCATACCCGGACTATGGCTACACCTTC.

This rearrangement joins TRBV29-1 to TRBJ1-4; a possible D gene is TRBD1 (5 bases). CDR3 length: 12 amino acids. V gave up 6 bases and J gave up 5 bases, with 10 bases separating them. Germline V gives CDR1 SQVTM, CDR2 ANQGSEA. The CDR3 loop is CSVTVTNEKLFF. The CDR3 DNA reads as TGCAGCGTGACAGTTACGAATGAAAAACTGTTTTTT.

This clone was found once. The chain joins TRBV28 to TRBJ2-7, with D maybe TRBD2 (6 bases). Per the germline V gene, CDR1 is MDHEN and CDR2 is SYDVKM. The V and J ends lost 6 bases and 0 bases respectively, with 18 bases between them. The CDR3 has 16 residues. As DNA, the CDR3 is TGTGCCAGCAGCGACCATCCGGGGGTCCTCTCCTACGAGCAGTACTTC. It encodes CASSDHPGVLSYEQYF.

The chain links TRBV18 to TRBJ1-3; possible D gene TRBD1, 6 bases. Germline V gene lookup returns CDR1 KGHSH and CDR2 LQKENI. The V end lost 0 bases, the J end lost 4 bases, and 10 bases lay between the germline ends. The CDR3 consists of 15 residues. The CDR3 here is CASSPPTGKGNTIYF. In nucleotides, the CDR3 is TGTGCCAGCTCACCACCTACAGGGAAGGGAAACACCATATATTTT.

V is TRBV2 and J is TRBJ2-1; 7 bases line up with TRBD1. Per germline, CDR1 SNHLY and CDR2 FYNNEI. The V gene end was trimmed by 6 bases and the J gene end by 7 bases; junction bases not matched to a gene: 6. CDR3 length equals 13 residues. The CDR3 nucleotides are TGTGCCAGCAGCGTCCGGACAGGTAATGAGCAGTTCTTC. Encoded protein: CASSVRTGNEQFF.

This clone was found once. The V call is TRBV14, the J call TRBJ1-2; D possibly corresponds to TRBD1 (6 bases). V lost 1 base to trimming and J lost 2 bases, with 11 bases between them. The germline V gene has CDR1 SGHDN and CDR2 FVKESK. The CDR3 is made up of 15 amino acids. The CDR3 DNA sequence: TGTGCCAGCAGCCAAGTTCAAGGGGGAAACTATGGCTACACCTTC. It yields the protein CASSQVQGGNYGYTF.

This sequence joins TRBV3-1 (or the pseudogene TRBV3-2) and TRBJ1-5; 12 nucleotides match TRBD1. CDR1 is LGHDT, CDR2 YNNKEL, per germline (reference sequence). The CDR3 sequence is 17 residues long. V lost 7 bases to trimming and J lost 0 bases; unmatched junction nucleotides: 7. CDR3 amino acids: CASTGTGGVYSNQPQHF. For the CDR3, the DNA is TGTGCCAGCACAGGGACAGGGGGCGTTTATAGCAATCAGCCCCAGCATTTT.

V is TRBV23-1 and J is TRBJ2-7; TRBD1 matches 7 bases. TRBV23-1 is given ORF status, its function remaining uncertain. CDR3 length: 16 residues. Trimming at V came to 6 bases and at J to 1 base, leaving 12 bases not matched to a gene. The CDR3 DNA reads TGCGCCAGCAGGGGAGACCGGGACAGTCTATCCTACGAGCAGTACTTC. Its translation: CASRGDRDSLSYEQYF.

J is TRBJ1-5 and V is TRBV7-2; 9 bases are shared with TRBD1. The CDR3 covers 17 residues. CDR1 and CDR2 from the germline V gene are SGHTA and FQGNSA. Trimming at V came to 2 bases and at J to 4 bases, leaving 9 bases not matched to a gene. This CDR3 is CASSLRSPGTGNQPQHF. The CDR3 DNA follows: TGTGCCAGCAGCTTAAGGTCCCCCGGGACAGGGAATCAGCCCCAGCATTTT. Complete variable domain (other parts from reference TRBV7-2 and TRBJ1-5): GAGVSQSPSNKVTEKGKDVELRCDPISGHTALYWYRQSLGQGLEFLIYFQGNSAPDKSGLPSDRFSAERTGGSVSTLTIQRTQQEDSAVYLCASSLRSPGTGNQPQHFGDGTRLSIL.

V is TRBV10-3 and J is TRBJ2-3, with TRBD2 matching over 9 bases. The germline V gene has CDR1 ENHRY and CDR2 SYGVKD. V lost 10 bases to trimming and J lost 2 bases; unmatched junction nucleotides: 13. The CDR3 spans 16 residues. For the CDR3, the DNA is TGTGCCACCCTAGCGGGGACCCGATTTTTCACAGATACGCAGTATTTT. Protein sequence: CATLAGTRFFTDTQYF.

This chain connects TRBV29-1 to TRBJ2-3; 8 bases are shared with TRBD2. V shed 5 bases, J shed 3 bases, and the junction held 13 bases outside the gene matches. From germline, CDR1 is SQVTM and CDR2 ANQGSEA. The CDR3 runs to 16 residues. CDR3: CSVNGIKRELTDTQYF. The CDR3 DNA follows: TGCAGCGTTAACGGTATAAAGCGGGAGTTGACAGATACGCAGTATTTT.

The V call is TRBV10-2, the J call TRBJ2-3; 15 bases fit TRBD2. The CDR3 spans 15 residues. Per the germline V gene, CDR1 is WSHSY and CDR2 is SAAADI. Trimming took 6 bases from V and 6 from J; bases not matched to a gene: 4. CDR3 protein: CASRGLAGGGDTQYF. The CDR3 DNA reads TGCGCCAGCAGGGGACTAGCGGGGGGAGGGGATACGCAGTATTTT.

The V gene is TRBV6-1, the J gene TRBJ1-1; possibly TRBD1 for D (6 bases). CDR1 MNHNS and CDR2 SASEGT come from the germline V gene. V was shortened by 2 bases and J by 2 bases, with 9 bases between the two germline ends. This CDR3 region has 14 residues. Here the CDR3 reads CASSESRGNTEAFF. CDR3 bases: TGTGCCAGCAGTGAAAGCAGGGGTAACACTGAAGCTTTCTTT.

The rearrangement joins TRBV7-9 to TRBJ2-1; 7 bases line up with TRBD1. The CDR3 loop spans 16 amino acids. Per the germline V gene, CDR1 is SEHNR and CDR2 is FQNEAQ (reference sequence). V gave up 5 bases and J gave up 5 bases; unmatched junction bases: 12. This CDR3 is CASSPSTGERDNEQFF. The CDR3, as DNA: TGTGCCAGCAGCCCAAGCACAGGGGAGAGGGACAATGAGCAGTTCTTC.

This chain uses TRBV9 with TRBJ2-6; D is unresolved. The CDR3 has 15 amino acids. The V gene's germline CDR1 is SGDLS and CDR2 YYNGEE. Trimming stripped 4 bases from V and 0 bases from J, with 8 bases between. CDR3 in DNA: TGTGCCAGCAGCCTTGAGGTCTCTGGGGCCAACGTCCTGACTTTC. This translates into CASSLEVSGANVLTF.

The chain is built from TRBV9 and TRBJ2-1; TRBD2 agrees at 11 bases. This CDR3 is 18 amino acids long. CDR1 is SGDLS, CDR2 YYNGEE, per germline. V was clipped by 3 bases and J by 0 bases; unmatched bases: 8. Here the CDR3 reads CASSALLAGVSSYNEQFF. Here the CDR3 DNA reads TGTGCCAGCAGCGCGTTACTAGCGGGAGTTAGCTCCTACAATGAGCAGTTCTTC.

This clone occurred a few times. The chain is built from TRBV30 and TRBJ2-1, with 7 positions matching TRBD2. This CDR3 comprises 13 residues. CDR1 and CDR2 (germline): GTSNPN, SVGIG (reference sequence). Germline trimming cut 2 bases from V and 9 bases from J; bases unmatched to any gene: 7. In nucleotides, the CDR3 is TGTGCCTGGAGTCCCTGGGGGGAGGGTGAGCAGTTCTTC. This translates into CAWSPWGEGEQFF.

This clone has only one observation. The V gene is TRBV11-2, the J gene TRBJ1-1, with D maybe TRBD1 (5 bases). V dropped 5 bases and J dropped 3 bases, with 22 bases sitting between them. CDR1 and CDR2 (germline): SGHAT, FQNNGV. The CDR3 extends over 17 amino acids. CDR3 bases: TGTGCCAGCAGCGAAGGGCGGCGGGGGGGATATGACACTGAAGCTTTCTTT. It specifies CASSEGRRGGYDTEAFF.

V and J are TRBV18 and TRBJ2-7; a possible D gene is TRBD1 (5 bases). The CDR3 extends over 14 amino acids. Between the trimmed V and J ends, which lost 0 bases and 3 bases, there was a span of 9 bases. Per germline, CDR1 KGHSH and CDR2 LQKENI. The CDR3 DNA follows: TGTGCCAGCTCACCACCGAGCCAGGGCTACGAGCAGTACTTC. Amino acids: CASSPPSQGYEQYF.

This chain connects TRBV3-1 (or the pseudogene TRBV3-2) to TRBJ1-1, with TRBD1 matching 7 bases. CDR3 length equals 13 residues. Germline-derived CDR1 and CDR2 are LGHDT and YNNKEL (reference sequence). Germline trimming cut 8 bases from V and 6 bases from J; bases unmatched to any gene: 9. CDR3 coding DNA: TGTGCCAGCCTTTCCAGGGGGTCAGCTGAAGCTTTCTTT. It encodes CASLSRGSAEAFF.

The genes are TRBV30 and TRBJ1-1, with 8 positions matching TRBD1. The length of the CDR3 is 15 residues. J was trimmed by 11 bases and V by 0 bases; bases with no gene match: 14. Per the germline V gene, CDR1 is GTSNPN and CDR2 is SVGIG (reference sequence). The CDR3 nucleotides are TGTGCCTGGAGTGTAAAGGACAGGGAACTCTGGCAGGCTTTCTTT. It codes for CAWSVKDRELWQAFF.

The CDR3 DNA follows: TGTGCCAGCAGCGGGGCGGGGTTTCCGATGAACACTGAAGCTTTCTTT. Translating it yields CASSGAGFPMNTEAFF. The chain is built from TRBV9 and TRBJ1-1; D ambiguous. This CDR3 has 16 residues. The V gene lost 3 bases and the J gene lost 0 bases, with 15 bases spanning the gap. CDR1 is SGDLS and CDR2 is YYNGEE in the germline V gene.

This chain uses TRBV20-1 with TRBJ1-2; D may be TRBD1 (5 bases). Trimming cost V 3 bases and J 7 bases, with 9 bases left between them. The CDR3 sequence is 11 residues long. Germline-derived CDR1 and CDR2 are DFQATT and SNEGSKA (reference sequence). The CDR3, as DNA: TGCAGTGCTAGTCGGGGGTTTGGCTACACCTTC. The encoded protein is CSASRGFGYTF.

This clone was seen a single time. V and J are TRBV30 and TRBJ1-4; possible D gene TRBD1, 5 bases. The CDR3 consists of 16 residues. The germline V gene has CDR1 GTSNPN and CDR2 SVGIG (reference sequence). Trimming shortened V by 0 bases and J by 8 bases, and 19 bases separated the two germline ends. The CDR3 here is CAWSVRASSGGEKLFF. The CDR3 DNA reads as TGTGCCTGGAGTGTACGGGCCTCCAGTGGGGGGGAAAAACTGTTTTTT.

The chain links TRBV5-4 to TRBJ1-3; D is perhaps TRBD1 (6 bases). The CDR3 runs to 17 residues. Trimming pared 4 bases from V and 0 bases from J, leaving 17 bases between. From germline, CDR1 is SGHNT and CDR2 YYREEE (reference sequence). The CDR3 sequence: CASSIGPGQSSGNTIYF. CDR3 nucleotide sequence: TGTGCCAGCAGCATCGGTCCCGGACAGTCCTCTGGAAACACCATATATTTT.